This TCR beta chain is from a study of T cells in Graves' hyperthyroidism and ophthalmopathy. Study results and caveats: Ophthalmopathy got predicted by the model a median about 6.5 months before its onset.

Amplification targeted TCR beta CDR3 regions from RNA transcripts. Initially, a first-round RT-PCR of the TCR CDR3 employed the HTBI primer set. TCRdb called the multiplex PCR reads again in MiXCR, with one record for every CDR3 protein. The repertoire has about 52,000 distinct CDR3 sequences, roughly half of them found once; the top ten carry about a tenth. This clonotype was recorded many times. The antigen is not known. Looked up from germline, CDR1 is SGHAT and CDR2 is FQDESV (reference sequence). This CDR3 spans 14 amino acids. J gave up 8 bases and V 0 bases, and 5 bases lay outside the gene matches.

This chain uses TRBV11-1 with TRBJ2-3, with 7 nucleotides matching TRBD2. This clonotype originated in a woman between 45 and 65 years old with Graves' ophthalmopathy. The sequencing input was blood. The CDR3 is CASSLAGGRGTQYF. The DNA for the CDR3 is TGTGCCAGCAGCTTAGCGGGAGGGCGAGGTACGCAGTATTTT.